This record covers a single TCR beta chain. Its target is not known. These data belong to a study of cytomegalovirus exposure and HLA in healthy donors. Study findings and constraints: For most TCR beta V segments, an earlier analysis put the productive rate at about 87% or about 30% of the time.

The PCR used 60 Vbeta and 13 Jbeta primers. Generated by immunoSEQ multiplex PCR, the TCRdb table keeps only in-frame clones and is missing some. The table records 150,000 or so clones, approximately 80% of them present only once. Trimming cost V 0 bases and J 0 bases, with 13 bases left between them. Germline-derived CDR1 and CDR2 are SGHRS and YFSETQ. The CDR3 is made up of 16 amino acids. Sequenced material: PBMCs. This chain uses TRBV5-1 with TRBJ2-7; a possible D gene is TRBD2 (6 bases). The receptor comes from a man aged 50-60 years in good health and CMV-seropositive. CDR3 sequence: CASSLGLGLSSYEQYF. CDR3 sequence (DNA): TGCGCCAGCAGCTTGGGATTGGGACTGAGCTCCTACGAGCAGTACTTC.